What follows describes a single T cell receptor beta chain. Its specificity is not known. This record belongs to a study of blood T cells in healthy people across ages. Whole-study results and caveats: Changes in expanded clonotypes were possibly confounded, as the CMV status of donors was unknown.

V was clipped by 6 bases and J by 3 bases; unmatched bases: 17. Germline V gene sequence: CDR1 MNHEY, CDR2 SMNVEV (reference sequence). The CDR3 is 19 amino acids. A sample-barcoded 5' primer and a J-beta primer mix were used in a second PCR of about 7 to 12 cycles. TCRdb independently ran MiXCR on the 5' RACE reads; one entry per CDR3 protein. The sample includes about 720,000 distinct CDR3 sequences, 20% to 25% seen only once; the top ten take 3% to 4%. No fewer than 5.5 micrograms of total RNA were isolated from every sample. These same records also appear under a second study, on T cells of mothers and their children. That work contributes: For the second PCR, the M1S primer put in sample barcodes and 2-4 random nucleotides.

The sequence derives from a boy under 18 in good health. The sequencing input was blood. The chain links TRBV27 to TRBJ1-4; 9 nucleotides line up with TRBD1. The CDR3 region is CASRTTGTGQDHANEKLFF. The CDR3 DNA reads TGTGCCAGCAGAACTACCGGGACAGGGCAAGATCATGCTAATGAAAAACTGTTTTTT.